The 4 T cell receptor beta chains below were found in one sample sequenced in a study of T cells in Graves' hyperthyroidism and ophthalmopathy. Researchers took RNA transcripts and amplified the TCR beta CDR3 regions from them. HTBI primers drove first-round RT-PCR of the TCR CDR3. TCRdb itself ran the multiplex PCR reads through MiXCR, one entry per CDR3 protein. The sample consists of 500,000 to 600,000 distinct CDR3 sequences, just over 45% of them appearing once. The sample consisted of peripheral blood or thyroid tissue (not recorded which). All receptors come from a woman between 18 and 29 years old with Graves' hyperthyroidism.

This clonotype has more than one count but fewer than ten. The chain uses TRBV29-1 and TRBJ1-5; 9 positions match TRBD1. V trimming: 7 bases; J trimming: 7 bases; junction bases outside the gene matches: 8. Germline V gene data show CDR1 as SQVTM and CDR2 as ANQGSEA. The CDR3 has 13 residues. The CDR3 protein is CSATRQGGQPQHF. CDR3 sequence (DNA): TGCAGCGCGACCAGACAGGGGGGGCAGCCCCAGCATTTT.

The CDR3 sequence is CATSRDLLADRDEQYF. Here the CDR3 DNA reads TGTGCCACCAGCAGAGATCTCCTAGCGGACAGGGACGAGCAGTACTTC. The chain carries TRBV15 and TRBJ2-7; TRBD1 is a possible D gene (8 bases). Trimming cost V 0 bases and J 5 bases, with 17 bases left between them. Germline V gives CDR1 LNHNV, CDR2 YYDKDF (reference sequence). The CDR3 covers 16 residues.

As concerns this clonotype: The CDR3 carries no conserved terminal phenylalanine or tryptophan, so it likely arises from a read error. The DNA is left out, because the CDR3 cannot be placed on it with certainty; the CDR3 is given as TCRdb lists it. The rearrangement uses TRBV7-9 and TRBJ2-6. The CDR3 is 8 amino acids in total, end residues counted. CDR1 is SEHNR and CDR2 is FQNEAQ in the germline V gene (reference sequence). CDR3 loop: CASSPDLS.

This clonotype appeared a few times. This chain connects TRBV27 to TRBJ2-7; D is uncertain. The CDR3 totals 14 residues. The germline V gene has CDR1 MNHEY and CDR2 SMNVEV (reference sequence). The V end lost 2 bases, the J end lost 6 bases, and 14 bases lay between the germline ends. The CDR3 here is CASSLIEKAGEQYF. In DNA, the CDR3 is TGTGCCAGCAGTTTAATAGAAAAGGCAGGCGAGCAGTACTTC.